Here is one T cell receptor beta chain with its context. The data were taken from a study of siplizumab effects on memory and regulatory T cells. CDR1 is SGHRS and CDR2 is YFSETQ in the germline V gene. V gave up 0 bases and J gave up 1 base, with 14 bases separating them. The length of the CDR3 is 17 residues. Assay: immunoSEQ multiplex PCR; the TCRdb copy retains only in-frame clones and omits some. This sample yields about 100,000 clones, of which about 93% are seen a single time; approximately 0.61% belongs to the top ten. The sequencing input was Tregs sorted from blood. This rearrangement joins TRBV5-1 to TRBJ2-4; the D call may be TRBD1 or TRBD2 (5 bases each). The sequence was obtained from a human donor in good health. CDR3 amino acids: CASSLAGTSWAKNIQYF. For the CDR3, the DNA is TGCGCCAGCAGCTTGGCTGGGACGTCCTGGGCCAAAAACATTCAGTACTTC.